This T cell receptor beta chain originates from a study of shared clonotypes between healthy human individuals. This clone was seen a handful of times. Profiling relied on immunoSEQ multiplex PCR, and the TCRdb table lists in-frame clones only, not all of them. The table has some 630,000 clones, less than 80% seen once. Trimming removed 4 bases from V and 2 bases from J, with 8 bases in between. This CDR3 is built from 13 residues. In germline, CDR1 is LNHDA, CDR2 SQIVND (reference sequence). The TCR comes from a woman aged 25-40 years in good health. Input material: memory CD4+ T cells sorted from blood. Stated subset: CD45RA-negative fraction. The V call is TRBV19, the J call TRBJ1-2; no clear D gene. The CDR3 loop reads CASSRSENYGYTF. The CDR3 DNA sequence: TGTGCCAGTAGTAGGTCAGAGAACTATGGCTACACCTTC.